What follows are 14 T cell receptor beta chains derived from one specimen sequenced in a study of shared clonotypes between healthy human individuals. TCRdb's table, derived via immunoSEQ multiplex PCR, lists solely in-frame clones and lacks some. The top ten hold 0.1% to 0.15% of the sample, which has some 2,000,000 clones, 85% to 95% seen once. The sample was naive CD4+ T cells sorted from blood. Sample subset: CD45RA+ positively selected. The source of these receptors is a young man in good health.

This clone is a singleton in its sample. The rearrangement uses TRBV6-5 and TRBJ1-6, with D unclear. The CDR3 is made up of 14 amino acids. Trimming took 4 bases from V and 7 from J, leaving 11 bases between them. The V gene's germline CDR1 is MNHEY and CDR2 SVGAGI. For the CDR3, the DNA is TGTGCCAGCAGTTCCCCCGGTTGGAATTCACCCCTCCACTTT. It specifies CASSSPGWNSPLHF.

For this clone: The same CDR3 can be traced to other DNA sequences in this sample. The V gene is TRBV5-1, the J gene TRBJ2-7, with a weak D call TRBD2 (6 bases). Germline CDR1 SGHRS, CDR2 YFSETQ. This CDR3 is 14 amino acids long. V lost 4 bases, J lost 0 bases, and 11 bases lay in between. CDR3: CASSAGTDSYEQYF. The CDR3 nucleotides are TGCGCCAGCAGCGCGGGGACGGACTCCTACGAGCAGTACTTC.

The chain links TRBV19 to TRBJ1-6; D remains ambiguous. The CDR3 is 14 residues long. V lost 7 bases and J 9 bases, leaving 16 bases between the germline ends. Germline assignment: CDR1 LNHDA and CDR2 SQIVND (reference sequence). The CDR3 DNA reads TGTGCCAGTACCATAAGGGAGGATGGTTCACCCCTCCACTTT. Protein product: CASTIREDGSPLHF. The entire variable domain, with the rest obtained from reference TRBV19 and TRBJ1-6, is as follows: DGGITQSPKYLFRKEGQNVTLSCEQNLNHDAMYWYRQDPGQGLRLIYYSQIVNDFQKGDIAEGYSVSREKKESFPLTVTSAQKNPTAFYLCASTIREDGSPLHFGNGTRLTVT.

The V call is TRBV5-6, the J call TRBJ2-7; 9 nucleotides match TRBD1. Looked up from germline, CDR1 is SGHDT and CDR2 is YYEEEE. The trim removed 1 base at V and 6 bases at J, leaving 20 bases unmatched. The length of the CDR3 is 19 residues. CDR3 in DNA: TGTGCCAGCAGCTTGAGGGACAGGGAAGGAGGATTTTCCGGGCCCGAGCAGTACTTC. Protein sequence: CASSLRDREGGFSGPEQYF.

The chain uses TRBV15 and TRBJ2-7; D possibly corresponds to TRBD1 (5 bases). V was pared by 0 bases and J by 4 bases, with 13 bases between. The CDR3 covers 15 residues. Germline CDR1 reads LNHNV; CDR2 reads YYDKDF (reference sequence). The CDR3 sequence: CATSREAPQGYEQYF. CDR3 DNA sequence: TGTGCCACCAGCAGAGAGGCGCCTCAGGGTTACGAGCAGTACTTC.

The chain carries TRBV4-3 and TRBJ2-1; 9 nucleotides match TRBD1. CDR1 is LGHNA and CDR2 is YSLEER in the germline V gene. V gave up 0 bases and J gave up 7 bases; unmatched junction bases: 10. CDR3 length equals 17 residues. The CDR3 sequence is CASSQDWGQGRGNEQFF. CDR3 in DNA: TGCGCCAGCAGCCAAGATTGGGGACAGGGCCGCGGGAATGAGCAGTTCTTC.

This rearrangement joins TRBV18 to TRBJ2-1; D gene ambiguous. This CDR3 has 15 residues. With 1 base removed from V and 1 base from J, the gap between germline ends came to 8 bases. Germline V gene sequence: CDR1 KGHSH, CDR2 LQKENI. The chain's CDR3 is CASSPLGISYNEQFF. CDR3 bases: TGTGCCAGCTCACCACTGGGGATTTCCTACAATGAGCAGTTCTTC.

The chain couples TRBV5-1 to TRBJ2-7; TRBD2 might be the D (5 bases). V lost 0 bases and J 5 bases, leaving 18 bases between the germline ends. This CDR3 is built from 16 residues. Per the germline V gene, CDR1 is SGHRS and CDR2 is YFSETQ. The CDR3 loop is CASSLGTGLGSHEQYF. In nucleotides, the CDR3 is TGCGCCAGCAGCTTGGGAACGGGGTTGGGTTCCCACGAGCAGTACTTC.

With regard to this clone: Other DNA sequences from this sample encode an identical CDR3 as well. V and J are TRBV6-5 and TRBJ2-7; 7 bases line up with TRBD1. V was pared by 0 bases and J by 4 bases, with 3 bases of the junction left unmatched. CDR1 and CDR2 (germline): MNHEY, SVGAGI. The CDR3 extends over 14 amino acids. CDR3 residues: CASSYSGTAYEQYF. The CDR3 coding sequence is TGTGCCAGCAGTTACTCTGGGACAGCGTACGAGCAGTACTTC.

V usage is TRBV5-1 and J usage is TRBJ2-1, with 11 bases lining up with TRBD2. CDR1 is SGHRS and CDR2 is YFSETQ in the germline V gene. The CDR3 extends over 16 amino acids. V trimming: 4 bases; J trimming: 12 bases; junction bases outside the gene matches: 15. CDR3 coding DNA: TGCGCCAGCAGCGCGGGACTAGCGGACGCCTTTGTCGGGCAGTTCTTC. Its protein product is CASSAGLADAFVGQFF.

This clone has just one count. V gene TRBV29-1 combines with J gene TRBJ2-7; tentative D call: TRBD2 (6 bases). The CDR3 runs 11 residues. CDR1 SQVTM and CDR2 ANQGSEA come from the germline V gene. V was trimmed by 6 bases and J by 4 bases, leaving 10 bases between them. CDR3 nucleotide sequence: TGCAGCGTGAGGGACTTTTACGAGCAGTACTTC. Protein product: CSVRDFYEQYF.

The V and J genes are TRBV5-1 and TRBJ2-7; D may be TRBD1 (6 bases). V lost 0 bases and J lost 0, with 10 bases in between. The CDR3 contains 15 residues. Germline V gene data show CDR1 as SGHRS and CDR2 as YFSETQ. The CDR3 DNA reads TGCGCCAGCAGCTTGGCAGGGGCTAGCTCCTACGAGCAGTACTTC. Amino acid sequence: CASSLAGASSYEQYF.

V usage is TRBV30 and J usage is TRBJ1-5, with D perhaps matching TRBD1 (5 bases). Trimming left V 0 bases short and J 4 bases short, with 13 bases between. This CDR3 region has 15 residues. Per germline, CDR1 GTSNPN and CDR2 SVGIG (reference sequence). The CDR3 DNA sequence: TGTGCCTGGAGTGTACTGGGGGTGGGGAATCAGCCCCAGCATTTT. Translating it yields CAWSVLGVGNQPQHF.

The rearrangement links TRBV28 to TRBJ1-1; 7 positions agree with TRBD1. Germline V CDR1 and CDR2: MDHEN, SYDVKM. V shed 1 base, J shed 1 base, and the junction held 3 bases outside the gene matches. This CDR3 contains 15 residues. CDR3 region: CASSLSHRGNTEAFF. The CDR3 DNA reads TGTGCCAGCAGTTTATCGCACAGGGGGAACACTGAAGCTTTCTTT.